These 5 T cell receptor beta chains originate from one sample sequenced in a study of T cells after somatic rescue of genetic block. Profiling relied on immunoSEQ multiplex PCR, and the TCRdb table lists in-frame clones only, not all of them. The sample has nearly 10,000 clones, around 70% seen once. Sequenced: peripheral blood mononuclear cells (PBMCs). These receptors originate from a boy aged 5-17 years.

This chain uses TRBV19 with TRBJ1-4; 7 nucleotides agree with TRBD1. CDR1 is LNHDA and CDR2 is SQIVND in the germline V gene (reference sequence). This CDR3 spans 15 amino acids. V lost 6 bases and J lost 4; bases outside the gene matches: 8. The CDR3 DNA follows: TGTGCCAGTAGCGATGGACAGGAGGTTAATGAAAAACTGTTTTTT. Translation gives CASSDGQEVNEKLFF.

The chain has TRBV10-2 and TRBJ2-3, with D unresolved. Germline V CDR1 and CDR2: WSHSY, SAAADI. This CDR3 spans 15 amino acids. With 4 bases removed from V and 0 bases from J, the gap between germline ends came to 11 bases. The CDR3 here is CASSVLGISTDTQYF. CDR3 in DNA: TGCGCCAGCAGTGTTCTGGGTATCAGCACAGATACGCAGTATTTT.

V and J are TRBV19 and TRBJ2-1; TRBD2 matches at 8 bases. V shed 7 bases and J 2 bases; nucleotides not matched to a gene: 1. From germline, CDR1 is LNHDA and CDR2 SQIVND (reference sequence). The CDR3 extends over 13 amino acids. The DNA of the CDR3 is TGTGCCAGTAACGGGGGGGCCTACAATGAGCAGTTCTTC. It translates to CASNGGAYNEQFF.

The CDR3 sequence is CASSLPLSGGRSNQPQHF. As DNA, the CDR3 is TGTGCCAGCAGCTTGCCGTTGTCAGGGGGTCGGAGCAATCAGCCCCAGCATTTT. The V and J genes are TRBV5-5 and TRBJ1-5; 7 bases are shared with TRBD1. CDR1 and CDR2 (germline): SGHKS, YYEKEE (reference sequence). The trim removed 1 base at V and 1 base at J, leaving 11 bases unmatched. The CDR3 is made up of 18 amino acids.

In its sample, this clone was seen once. This chain uses TRBV19 with TRBJ1-2, with D uncertain. The V end was cut by 7 bases, the J end by 4 bases, with 10 bases between. Germline V CDR1 and CDR2: LNHDA, SQIVND (reference sequence). The CDR3 has 12 amino acids. The CDR3 nucleotides are TGTGCCAGTAAGCAGGAGGCCTATGGCTACACCTTC. Its protein is CASKQEAYGYTF.